This T cell receptor beta chain derives from a study of OX40 agonist ivuxolimab in advanced cancers. Overall study findings and caveats: Clonal expansion among partial responders at 0.1-3.0 mg/kg ranked near the lowest. Among T cells, CD8+ cells averaged more expanded clones than CD4+ cells.

Libraries were prepared by immunoSEQ multiplex PCR; TCRdb keeps only in-frame clonotypes and omits some of them. The table shows about 20,000 clones, with around 86% occurring only once. The V gene lost 5 bases and the J gene lost 11 bases, with 15 bases spanning the gap. Per germline, CDR1 MNHNY and CDR2 SVGAGI (reference sequence). CDR3 length equals 12 residues. For this clone: Its specificity is unknown.

The V and J genes are TRBV6-6 and TRBJ2-5, with D uncertain. This sequence originates from an adult with an advanced solid tumor such as melanoma, head and neck, liver or kidney cancer. The sequencing used CD4+ or CD8+ T cells sorted from blood, collected in a trial of the OX40 agonist ivuxolimab. CDR3 residues: CASSPSLAAQYF. The CDR3 nucleotides read TGTGCCAGCAGTCCATCCTTGGCTGCGCAGTACTTC.